This passage covers 10 T cell receptor beta chains from one sample sequenced in a study of identical twins. TCRdb processed the 5' RACE reads anew with MiXCR; each CDR3 protein has one entry. The table has about 890,000 distinct CDR3 sequences, around 12% seen once. This sample also belongs to another study, concerning yellow fever vaccine responses in identical twins.

Sequencing was performed on PBMCs. These receptors all come from a woman aged 18-29 years in good health.

The V call is TRBV12-3 or TRBV12-4, the J call TRBJ2-5; D not certain. The ends were cut back, 1 base at V and 3 bases at J, with 6 bases in the middle. The CDR3 loop spans 13 amino acids. Written as DNA, the CDR3 is TGTGCCAGCAGTTTAGGTATTAAAGAGACCCAGTACTTC. Translating gives CASSLGIKETQYF.

V usage is TRBV21-1 and J usage is TRBJ1-3. TRBV21-1 is classified as a pseudogene. The CDR3 runs 12 residues. The CDR3: CASSKFNGRPYF. The CDR3, as DNA: TGTGCCAGCAGCAAATTTAATGGACGACCGTATTTT.

This clonotype was picked up many times. The chain employs TRBV29-1 and TRBJ2-1; no definite D call. CDR1 is SQVTM, CDR2 ANQGSEA, per germline. The V gene lost 6 bases and the J gene lost 9 bases, with 15 bases spanning the gap. The CDR3 loop spans 12 amino acids. The CDR3 region has the DNA TGCAGCGTAGTGGGTTGGGCAAGTGAGCAGTTCTTC. This codes for CSVVGWASEQFF.

The chain combines TRBV9 with TRBJ2-3; the D gene is possibly TRBD2 (6 bases). This CDR3 contains 14 residues. Germline CDR1 reads SGDLS; CDR2 reads YYNGEE. With 0 bases removed from V and 5 bases from J, the gap between germline ends came to 10 bases. For the CDR3, the DNA is TGTGCCAGCAGCGTAGGTCCAGCGGGAGATACGCAGTATTTT. Translation: CASSVGPAGDTQYF.

The chain combines TRBV7-2 with TRBJ2-1, with a tentative D call TRBD1 (5 bases). The germline V gene encodes CDR1 SGHTA and CDR2 FQGNSA. The germline V and J ends were trimmed by 4 bases and 5 bases, with 12 bases remaining between them. The CDR3 loop spans 14 amino acids. CDR3 loop: CASSWTYRDNEQFF. DNA of the CDR3: TGTGCCAGCAGCTGGACATATAGAGACAATGAGCAGTTCTTC.

This clonotype was observed a handful of times. V is TRBV15 and J is TRBJ2-2, with 7 bases that match TRBD1. This CDR3 is 18 amino acids long. Trimming took 6 bases from V and 1 from J; bases not matched to a gene: 14. The V gene's germline CDR1 is LNHNV and CDR2 YYDKDF (reference sequence). The CDR3 sequence is CATSPKIVGTVNTGELFF. The CDR3 bases are TGTGCCACCAGTCCCAAAATAGTAGGGACAGTGAACACCGGGGAGCTGTTTTTT.

This clonotype came up a few times. This chain joins TRBV5-1 and TRBJ2-1; 10 bases fit TRBD2. The germline CDR1 and CDR2 sequences are SGHRS and YFSETQ. V lost 5 bases and J lost 4; bases outside the gene matches: 3. This CDR3 is 14 amino acids long. Here the CDR3 DNA reads TGCGCCAGCAGAGCGGGGGGGCTATACAATGAGCAGTTCTTC. Amino acids: CASRAGGLYNEQFF. Full variable domain (rest looked up from reference TRBV5-1 and TRBJ2-1): KAGVTQTPRYLIKTRGQQVTLSCSPISGHRSVSWYQQTPGQGLQFLFEYFSETQRNKGNFPGRFSGRQFSNSRSEMNVSTLELGDSALYLCASRAGGLYNEQFFGPGTRLTVL.

This clonotype was seen a few times. In nucleotides, the CDR3 is TGCGCCAGCAGCTTGGAAGTGGGGACAGGGAATTTCGCTGAAGCTTTCTTT. This sequence encodes CASSLEVGTGNFAEAFF. The chain is built from TRBV5-1 and TRBJ1-1; 9 bases line up with TRBD1. CDR1 is SGHRS and CDR2 is YFSETQ in the germline V gene. V gave up 0 bases and J gave up 6 bases; unmatched junction bases: 12. CDR3 length equals 17 residues. Supplemented by reference TRBV5-1 and TRBJ1-1, the full variable domain reads KAGVTQTPRYLIKTRGQQVTLSCSPISGHRSVSWYQQTPGQGLQFLFEYFSETQRNKGNFPGRFSGRQFSNSRSEMNVSTLELGDSALYLCASSLEVGTGNFAEAFFGQGTRLTVV.

The V call is TRBV12-3 or TRBV12-4, the J call TRBJ2-1; D is unclear. The V end was cut by 7 bases, the J end by 0 bases, with 10 bases between. CDR3 length equals 14 residues. Here the CDR3 reads CASIIGPSYNEQFF. Written as DNA, the CDR3 is TGTGCCAGCATCATCGGCCCCTCCTACAATGAGCAGTTCTTC.

The sample holds a few counts of this clonotype. The rearrangement links TRBV7-9 to TRBJ2-1; 13 bases are a match to TRBD2. CDR1 and CDR2 (germline): SEHNR, FQNEAQ (reference sequence). The V gene end was trimmed by 4 bases and the J gene end by 9 bases; junction bases not matched to a gene: 9. There are 16 residues in the CDR3. As DNA, the CDR3 is TGTGCCAGCAGCTACCGGACTAGCGGGAGTACATTTGAGCAGTTCTTC. Translated, it gives CASSYRTSGSTFEQFF.